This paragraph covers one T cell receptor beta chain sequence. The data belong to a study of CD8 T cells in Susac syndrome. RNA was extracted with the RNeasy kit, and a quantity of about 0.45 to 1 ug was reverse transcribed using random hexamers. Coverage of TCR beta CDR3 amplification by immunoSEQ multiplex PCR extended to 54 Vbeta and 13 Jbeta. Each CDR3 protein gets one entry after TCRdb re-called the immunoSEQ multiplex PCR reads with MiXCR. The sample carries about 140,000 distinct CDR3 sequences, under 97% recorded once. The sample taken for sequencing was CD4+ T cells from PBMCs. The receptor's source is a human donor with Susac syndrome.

The CDR3 DNA reads as TGCAGCGTTCCAACTAGAGCGATGAGCTCCTACAATGAGCAGTTCTTC. Its protein product is CSVPTRAMSSYNEQFF. The chain employs TRBV29-1 and TRBJ2-1; TRBD2 is a possible D gene (5 bases). Germline assignment: CDR1 SQVTM and CDR2 ANQGSEA. The CDR3 has 16 residues. Trimming stripped 5 bases from V and 0 bases from J, with 17 bases between.